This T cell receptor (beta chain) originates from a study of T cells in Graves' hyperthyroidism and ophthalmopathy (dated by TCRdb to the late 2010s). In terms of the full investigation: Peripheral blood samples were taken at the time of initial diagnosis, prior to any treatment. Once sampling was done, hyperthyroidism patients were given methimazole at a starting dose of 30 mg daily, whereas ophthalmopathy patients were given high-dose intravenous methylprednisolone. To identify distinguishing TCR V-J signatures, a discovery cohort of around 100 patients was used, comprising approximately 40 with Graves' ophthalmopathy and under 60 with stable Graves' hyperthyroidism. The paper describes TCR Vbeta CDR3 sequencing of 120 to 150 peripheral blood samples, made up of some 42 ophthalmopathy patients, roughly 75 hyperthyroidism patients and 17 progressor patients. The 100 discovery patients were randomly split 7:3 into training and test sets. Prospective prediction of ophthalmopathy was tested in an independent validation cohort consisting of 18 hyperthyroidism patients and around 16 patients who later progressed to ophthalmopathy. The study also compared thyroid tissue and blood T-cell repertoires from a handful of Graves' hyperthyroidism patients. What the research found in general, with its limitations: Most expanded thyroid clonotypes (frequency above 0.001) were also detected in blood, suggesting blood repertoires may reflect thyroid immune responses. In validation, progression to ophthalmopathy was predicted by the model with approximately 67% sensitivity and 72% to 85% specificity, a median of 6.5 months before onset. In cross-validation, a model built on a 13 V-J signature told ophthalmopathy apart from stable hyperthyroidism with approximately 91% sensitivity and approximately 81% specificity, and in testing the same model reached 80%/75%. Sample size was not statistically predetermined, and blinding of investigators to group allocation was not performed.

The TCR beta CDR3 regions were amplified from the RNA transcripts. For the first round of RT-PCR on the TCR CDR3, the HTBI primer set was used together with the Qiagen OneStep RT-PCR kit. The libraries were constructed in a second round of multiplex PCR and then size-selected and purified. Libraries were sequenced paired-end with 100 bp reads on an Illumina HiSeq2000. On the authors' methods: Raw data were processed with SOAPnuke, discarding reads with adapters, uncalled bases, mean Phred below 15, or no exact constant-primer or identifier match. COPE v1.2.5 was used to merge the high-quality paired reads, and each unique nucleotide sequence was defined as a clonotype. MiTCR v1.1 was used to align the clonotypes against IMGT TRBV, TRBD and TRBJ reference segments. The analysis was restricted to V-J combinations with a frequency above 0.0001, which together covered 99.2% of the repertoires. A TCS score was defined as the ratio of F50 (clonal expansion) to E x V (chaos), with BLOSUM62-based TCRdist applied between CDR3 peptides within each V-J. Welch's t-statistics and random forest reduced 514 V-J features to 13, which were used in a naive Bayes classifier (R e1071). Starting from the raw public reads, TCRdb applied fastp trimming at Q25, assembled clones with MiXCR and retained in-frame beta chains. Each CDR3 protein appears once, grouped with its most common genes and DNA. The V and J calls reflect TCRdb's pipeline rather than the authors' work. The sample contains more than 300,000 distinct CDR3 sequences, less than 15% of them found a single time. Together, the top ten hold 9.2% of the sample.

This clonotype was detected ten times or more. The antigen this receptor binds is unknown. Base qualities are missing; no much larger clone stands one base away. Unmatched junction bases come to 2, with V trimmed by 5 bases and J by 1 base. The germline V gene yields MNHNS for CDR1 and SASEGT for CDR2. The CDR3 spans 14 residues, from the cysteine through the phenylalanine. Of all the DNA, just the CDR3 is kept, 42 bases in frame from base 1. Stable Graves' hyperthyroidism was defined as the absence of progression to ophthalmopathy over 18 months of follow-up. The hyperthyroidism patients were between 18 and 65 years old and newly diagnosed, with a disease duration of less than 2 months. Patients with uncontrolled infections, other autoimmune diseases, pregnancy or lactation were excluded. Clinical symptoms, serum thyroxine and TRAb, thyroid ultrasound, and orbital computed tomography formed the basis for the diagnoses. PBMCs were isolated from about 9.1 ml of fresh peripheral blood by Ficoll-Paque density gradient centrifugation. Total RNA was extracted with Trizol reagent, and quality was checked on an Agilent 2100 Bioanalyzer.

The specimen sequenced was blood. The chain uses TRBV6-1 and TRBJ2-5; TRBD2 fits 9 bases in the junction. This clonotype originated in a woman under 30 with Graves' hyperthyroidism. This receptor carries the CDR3 CASSLLAGQETQYF. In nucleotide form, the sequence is TGTGCCAGCAGTTTACTAGCGGGCCAAGAGACCCAGTACTTC.